This T cell receptor beta chain was captured in a study of cytomegalovirus exposure and HLA in healthy donors (TCRdb year 2017). In the study overall: According to an earlier analysis of a few hundred of the donors, some 180 million T cells yielded over 100 million unique TCR beta sequences and more than 250 Gb of sequence data. About 300 gigabases of sequencing data and approximately 84 million unique TCR sequences were included in an early release covering over 600 HLA-typed donors. The genetic ancestry cluster associated with self-reported Caucasian donors included approximately 85% of the roughly 360 genotyped donors. The aim of the study was to test whether cataloging public T cell receptors could identify signatures of past pathogen exposure. The T cell repertoires of 666 subjects were profiled by immunosequencing and related to cytomegalovirus serostatus. Besides the first cohort of around 670 subjects, a separate validation cohort made up of roughly 120 different subjects was used. The study combined high-throughput TCR immunosequencing, statistical association of individual TCRs with disease status, and machine learning to predict cytomegalovirus infection status. To study patterns of TCR occurrence, a later analysis re-analyzed previously published TCR beta repertoires from under 750 donors and added high-resolution HLA genotyping. In the later analysis, no new phenotypic data were used to find candidate immune exposures; instead, reliance was placed on TCR beta sequences and their occurrence across donors. In an earlier analysis of a few hundred of the donors, high-throughput TCR beta sequencing was used to judge whether each TCR beta V gene segment behaved as functional or pseudogenic. Donor age, sex, ethnicity and CMV serostatus were compiled together with the repertoire data. A later genetic analysis used genome-wide SNP genotypes for about three fifths of the 666 donors, treating that subset as a discovery cohort. All discovery cohort repertoires had been generated using a single sequencing platform. HLA typing covered class I and class II loci at four-digit resolution. Typing coverage differed by locus: A, B, C, DRB1 and DQB1 were typed in about 629-640 donors, DQA1 in 522, DPA1 in some 610, and DPB1 in 450 to 490. Roughly five DR-DQ haplotypes were handled as single units for association and clustering because linkage in the cohort was strong. Among some 400 genotyped donors of the cohort, an average of about 240,000 unique TCR beta nucleotide sequences were sequenced per donor, roughly 18% of them non-productive.

V and J are truncated by 4 bases and 4 bases respectively, leaving an intervening sequence of 14 bases. From the cysteine up to the phenylalanine, the CDR3 has a length of 15 residues. CDR3 DNA is the only sequence kept; it has 45 bases, read in frame from the first base. The CDR1 and CDR2 encoded by the germline V gene (reference sequence) are MNHEY and SMNVEV. Libraries were built with the immunoSEQ multiplex PCR assay. A mixture of 60 forward primers for TCR Vbeta segments and 13 reverse primers for TCR Jbeta segments was used in the multiplex PCR. A multiplex PCR assay on genomic DNA amplified the CDR3 region of rearranged TCR beta genes. Amplified TCR beta libraries were sequenced as 87-base-pair reads on the Illumina HiSeq System. On the study's bioinformatics: A later analysis counted 75 million to 100 million unique TCR beta chains across the 550 to 800 repertoires, and some 11 million of these chains were shared by at least two donors. Raw reads were error-corrected and collapsed into unique sequences with a nearest-neighbor algorithm that merged closely related sequences to remove PCR and sequencing errors. CDR3 sequences were aligned to IMGT reference sequences to assign V, D and J gene segments. For a sequence to be retained, a match of at least six nucleotides to both a V gene segment and a J gene segment was required. Rearrangements were classified as productive when the CDR3 lacked stop codons and remained in frame with V and J, and all other rearrangements were classified as non-productive. Following IMGT convention, CDR3 was defined as the stretch from the second conserved V-encoded cysteine up to the conserved J-encoded phenylalanine. In an earlier analysis of around 600 of the donors, sequences lacking an unambiguous match to a single V gene segment were excluded. In an earlier analysis of 587 of the donors, a V segment was called functional when productive rearrangements were above 56.7%, and segregating when the standard deviation between donors exceeded 5%. A statistical classification framework was developed to diagnose cytomegalovirus status using the catalog of TCR beta chain sequences. V and J gene assignment, in a later analysis, came from comparing TCR nucleotide sequences with IMGT/GENE-DB human TR gene sequences. The TCRdist pipeline was used in a later analysis to assign CDR3 sequences and most-parsimonious VDJ recombination scenarios. A later analysis defined each TCR beta chain by its CDR3 amino acid sequence plus V-gene family, and excluded reads lacking a unique V-gene family. As a way to deal with suspected cross-contamination and a sequencing artifact, a later analysis dropped roughly 600 nucleotide sequences that were highly shared and had low generation probability. For each public chain, a later analysis derived a clonal expansion index from normalized ranks of inferred template counts within each repertoire. Generation probabilities in a later analysis came from a VDJ recombination model fitted to out-of-frame rearrangements, and those results were checked against IGoR. A later analysis scored TCR-TCR, TCR-HLA and TCR-CMV co-occurrence with hypergeometric tests, applying a repertoire-size bias correction to TCR pairs. False discovery rates were estimated in a later analysis by permuting HLA or CMV assignments 20 times. In a later analysis, co-occurring TCRs were grouped using DBSCAN, with TCRdist sequence similarity added in when clustering inside HLA-allele-positive subsets. Repertoires with fewer than 30,000 or more than 120,000 public chains were left out of co-occurrence clustering, as were about 5 repertoires with anomalous nucleotide sharing. TCRdb carries this immuneACCESS record with in-frame sequences only. Its versions omit some clonotypes, under half of them owing to an unresolved V gene in the studies checked, with the rest unexplained. The DNA gave D and trimming, while V, J and clone size come from that table. The sample's table covers roughly 100,000 clones. 3.4% of the sample goes to the ten largest clones.

In total, roughly 670 healthy bone marrow donors made up the cohort. At the time of sampling, every cohort member was nominally healthy, though immune exposures that went unrecorded were likely present. The donor tested CMV seronegative and was one of the 352 seronegative cohort members. A peripheral blood sample was collected from each donor, and TCR beta sequencing was performed on peripheral blood mononuclear cells. Genomic DNA was extracted from the blood cell samples with the Qiagen DNeasy Blood Extraction Kit. Findings and caveats that apply to the study as a whole: When HLA alleles, especially DR and DQ, strongly co-occurred, TCR associations were difficult to assign to individual alleles. In vitro tests confirmed that three of the cytomegalovirus-associated TCR beta chains recognize cytomegalovirus antigens. A later genetic analysis associated a missense DCLRE1C variant with V-gene and J-gene trimming of TCR beta chains, and an independent cohort replicated the association. The classifier was reported to diagnose cytomegalovirus status with high specificity and sensitivity in both the original and validation cohorts. In a later analysis, most CMV-associated TCR beta chains were found to appear HLA-restricted, with HLA associations seemingly driven largely by CMV exposure. Linkage disequilibrium might explain the correlated functional status among segregating V segments, but an unknown experimental factor could not be excluded. HLA typing was unavailable for some donors at each locus, so association tests used only the typed subset. Most TCR sequences were observed very rarely across donors, whereas some public TCRs were present in many individuals. Only TCR beta chains were sequenced in this cohort, and the absence of alpha or paired-chain data limited detectable features. A further reported finding was that TCR beta sequences accurately predicted the HLA-A and HLA-B alleles for most subjects in the first cohort. In a later analysis, HLA-associated TCR beta chains showed more clonal expansion and lower generation probabilities than non-associated chains that were equally common. The earlier analysis of about 600 of the donors excluded about 16 rarely observed V segments, including chromosome 9 orphons, because counts were too low. According to a later genetic analysis, donors in an Asian-associated ancestry cluster had fewer N-insertions in productive TCRs than the roughly 660-donor mean. CMV serostatus was the only immune exposure information available for the cohort. According to a later analysis, parvovirus B19, influenza, CMV and Epstein-Barr virus appeared linked to several top co-occurrence clusters. According to a later analysis, TCR association rates differed among HLA loci, with DRB1 alleles showing the most associated TCRs and HLA-C alleles showing the fewest. Specific HLA alleles were associated with more than 15,000 TCR beta sequences at a false discovery rate of 0.05 in a later analysis. A group of highly shared sequence variants was considered likely to be a technical artifact of the sequencing pipeline. An earlier analysis of 587 of the donors showed that most TCR beta V segments appeared in productive rearrangements either about 87% or about 30% of the time, which broadly matched IMGT annotations. It was suggested by the authors that the approach could potentially be generalized to other disease states and immunological phenotypes. In the study, some 160 TCR beta chains were listed as associated with cytomegalovirus. Roughly uniform sequencing depth across donors was assumed in presence/absence analyses, although this assumption may not hold. Some IMGT-functional V segments, including TRBV6-2 and TRBV6-3, could not be distinguished by the 87-base-pair reads and were therefore excluded.

For this clone: Its antigen is currently not known.

Sequenced: PBMCs. The clonotype was recovered from a woman aged 30 to 39 in good health and CMV-seronegative. The V and J genes are TRBV27 and TRBJ2-1; the D gene lacks a confident call. In nucleotides, the sequence is TGTGCCAGCAGTTATAACGGAATGACATACAATGAGCAGTTCTTC. Translated, it gives CASSYNGMTYNEQFF.